The next 3 T cell receptor beta chains were all read from a single sample in a study of blood T cell repertoires in COVID-19. TCRdb's copy holds only in-frame clones and misses some; the assay was immunoSEQ multiplex PCR. This sample has approximately 160,000 clones, with about three quarters found just once. The sequenced material came from peripheral blood. These receptors all stem from a man between 60 and 75 years old with acute or convalescent COVID-19.

The chain is built from TRBV9 and TRBJ2-1, with D perhaps matching TRBD2 (6 bases). The CDR3 totals 16 residues. CDR1 and CDR2 from the germline V gene are SGDLS and YYNGEE. V lost 0 bases, J lost 7 bases, and 17 bases lay in between. CDR3 nucleotide sequence: TGTGCCAGCAGCGTAGGTCCGGGGGAACGTTCGAATGAGCAGTTCTTC. Residues: CASSVGPGERSNEQFF. The full variable domain, with the rest looked up from reference TRBV9 and TRBJ2-1, is DSGVTQTPKHLITATGQRVTLRCSPRSGDLSVYWYQQSLDQGLQFLIQYYNGEERAKGNILERFSAQQFPDLHSELNLSSLELGDSALYFCASSVGPGERSNEQFFGPGTRLTVL.

The chain joins TRBV20-1 to TRBJ1-1; the D is unclear. This CDR3 spans 11 amino acids. Trimming removed 3 bases from V and 2 bases from J, with 4 bases in between. Germline CDR1 DFQATT, CDR2 SNEGSKA (reference sequence). This CDR3 is CSARSNTEAFF. The CDR3 DNA reads TGCAGTGCTAGGAGTAACACTGAAGCTTTCTTT.

This chain connects TRBV12-3 or TRBV12-4 to TRBJ1-1; D is unclear. The V gene lost 6 bases and the J gene lost 0 bases, with 8 bases spanning the gap. The CDR3 has 13 amino acids. CDR3 bases: TGTGCCAGCAGACCCACAGTGAACACTGAAGCTTTCTTT. It codes for CASRPTVNTEAFF.